The table lists the clone carrying this T cell receptor beta chain with a few counts. Its antigen is not known. The CDR3 is made up of 15 amino acids. Germline-derived CDR1 and CDR2 are MNHEY and SMNVEV (reference sequence). V shed 3 bases and J shed 3 bases, with 12 bases lying between them. The data are from a study of T-cell reconstitution after alpha-beta-depleted transplantation in children. Regarding the study as a whole: Expanded graft clones numbering several hundred reportedly gave rise to alpha-beta T cells about two months after transplant. Some patients' high day-60 TCRbeta diversity was traced to surviving recipient T cells and thymic progenitors. Among T cells one year after transplant, newly produced cells accounted for most counts and diversity.

The TCRbeta library was prepared with unique molecular identifiers. TCRdb re-called the PCR reads through MiXCR, storing one row per CDR3 protein. The table has just over 950,000 distinct CDR3 sequences, 25% to 35% seen once. The specimen comprised PBMCs, mostly from graft donor cells, sampled 360 days after TCRalphabeta/CD19-depleted stem cell transplant. V gene TRBV27 combines with J gene TRBJ2-4; D might be TRBD2 (6 bases). The sequence was collected from a boy under three years old who had a stem cell transplant for SCID, so the T cells may come from the graft donor. CDR3 in amino acids: CASSFLQGGKNIQYF. CDR3 bases: TGTGCCAGCAGTTTCCTCCAGGGAGGCAAAAACATTCAGTACTTC.